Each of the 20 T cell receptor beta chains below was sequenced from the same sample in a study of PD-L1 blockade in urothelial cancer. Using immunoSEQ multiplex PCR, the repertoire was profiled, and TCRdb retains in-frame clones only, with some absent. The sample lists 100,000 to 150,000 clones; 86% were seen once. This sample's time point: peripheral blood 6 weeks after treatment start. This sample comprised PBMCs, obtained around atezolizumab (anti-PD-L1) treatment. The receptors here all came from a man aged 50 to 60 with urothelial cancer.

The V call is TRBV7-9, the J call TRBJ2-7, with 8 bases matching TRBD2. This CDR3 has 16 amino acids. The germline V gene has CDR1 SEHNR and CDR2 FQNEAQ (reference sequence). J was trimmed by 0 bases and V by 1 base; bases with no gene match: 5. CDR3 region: CASSLGVAGNSYEQYF. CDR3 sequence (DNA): TGTGCCAGCAGCTTAGGGGTAGCGGGAAACTCCTACGAGCAGTACTTC.

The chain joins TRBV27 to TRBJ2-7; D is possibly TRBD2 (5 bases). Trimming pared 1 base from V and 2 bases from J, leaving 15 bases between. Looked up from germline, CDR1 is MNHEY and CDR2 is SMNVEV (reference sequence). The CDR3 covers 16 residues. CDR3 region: CASSLFGVSTAYEQYF. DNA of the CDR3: TGTGCCAGCAGTTTATTCGGGGTTTCAACCGCCTACGAGCAGTACTTC.

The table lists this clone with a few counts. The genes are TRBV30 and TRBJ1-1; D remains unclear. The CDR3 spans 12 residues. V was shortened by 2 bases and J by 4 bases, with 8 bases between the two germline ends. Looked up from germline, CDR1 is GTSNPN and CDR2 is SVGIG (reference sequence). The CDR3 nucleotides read TGTGCCTGGAGTCGGGTAGGCACTGAAGCTTTCTTT. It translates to CAWSRVGTEAFF. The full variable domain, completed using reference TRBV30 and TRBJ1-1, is SQTIHQWPATLVQPVGSPLSLECTVEGTSNPNLYWYRQAAGRGLQLLFYSVGIGQISSEVPQNLSASRPQDRQFILSSKKLLLSDSGFYLCAWSRVGTEAFFGQGTRLTVV.

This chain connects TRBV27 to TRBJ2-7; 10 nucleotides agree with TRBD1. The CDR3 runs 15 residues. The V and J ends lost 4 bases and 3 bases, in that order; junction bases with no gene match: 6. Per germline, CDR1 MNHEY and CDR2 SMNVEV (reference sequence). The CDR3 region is CASSWRDRGGYEQYF. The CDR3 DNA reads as TGTGCCAGCAGTTGGCGGGACAGGGGCGGCTACGAGCAGTACTTC.

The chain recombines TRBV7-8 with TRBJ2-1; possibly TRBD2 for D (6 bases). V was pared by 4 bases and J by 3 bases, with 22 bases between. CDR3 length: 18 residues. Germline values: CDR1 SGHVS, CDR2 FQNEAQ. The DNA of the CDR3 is TGTGCCAGCAGCTACAGAACGACTAGTGCGGGTTTCTACAATGAGCAGTTCTTC. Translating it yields CASSYRTTSAGFYNEQFF.

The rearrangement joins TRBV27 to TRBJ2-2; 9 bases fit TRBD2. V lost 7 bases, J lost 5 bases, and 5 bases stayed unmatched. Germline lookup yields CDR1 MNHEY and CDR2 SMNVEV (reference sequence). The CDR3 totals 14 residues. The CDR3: CASKLAGVTGELFF. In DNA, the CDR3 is TGTGCCAGCAAGTTAGCGGGAGTTACCGGGGAGCTGTTTTTT.

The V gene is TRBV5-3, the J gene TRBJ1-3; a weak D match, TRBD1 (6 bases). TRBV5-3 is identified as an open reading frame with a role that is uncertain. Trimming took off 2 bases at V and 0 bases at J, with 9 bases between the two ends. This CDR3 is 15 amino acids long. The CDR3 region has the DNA TGTGCCAGAAGCTTCGACAGGCACTCTGGAAACACCATATATTTT. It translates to CARSFDRHSGNTIYF.

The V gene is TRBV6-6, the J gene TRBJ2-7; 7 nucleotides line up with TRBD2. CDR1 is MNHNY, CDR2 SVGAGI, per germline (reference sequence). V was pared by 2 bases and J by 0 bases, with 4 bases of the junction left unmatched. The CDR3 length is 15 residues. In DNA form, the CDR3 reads TGTGCCAGCAGTTACGGCGGGAGTGGCTCCTACGAGCAGTACTTC. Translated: CASSYGGSGSYEQYF.

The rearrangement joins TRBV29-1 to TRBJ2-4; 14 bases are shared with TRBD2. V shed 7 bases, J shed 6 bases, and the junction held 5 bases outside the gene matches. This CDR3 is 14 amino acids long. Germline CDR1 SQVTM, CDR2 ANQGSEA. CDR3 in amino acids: CSARLAGGGNIQYF. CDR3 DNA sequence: TGCAGCGCTCGACTAGCGGGAGGGGGAAACATTCAGTACTTC.

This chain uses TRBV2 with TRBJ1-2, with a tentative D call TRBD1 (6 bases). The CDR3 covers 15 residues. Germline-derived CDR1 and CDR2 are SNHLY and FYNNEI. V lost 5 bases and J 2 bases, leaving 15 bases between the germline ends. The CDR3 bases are TGTGCCAGCAGTCTTTATCGGGACACGAACTATGGCTACACCTTC. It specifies CASSLYRDTNYGYTF.

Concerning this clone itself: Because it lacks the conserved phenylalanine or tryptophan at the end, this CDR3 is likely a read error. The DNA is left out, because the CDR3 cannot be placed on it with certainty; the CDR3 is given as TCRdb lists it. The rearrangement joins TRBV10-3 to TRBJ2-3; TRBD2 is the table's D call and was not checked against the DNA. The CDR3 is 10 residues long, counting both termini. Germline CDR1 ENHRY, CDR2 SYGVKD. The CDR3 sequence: CAATGAPGVN.

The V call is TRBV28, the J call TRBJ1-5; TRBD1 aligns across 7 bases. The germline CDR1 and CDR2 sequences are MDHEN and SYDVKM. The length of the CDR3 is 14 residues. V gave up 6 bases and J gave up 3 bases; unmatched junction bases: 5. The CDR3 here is CASSRGTYNQPQHF. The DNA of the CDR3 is TGTGCCAGCAGCAGGGGGACCTACAATCAGCCCCAGCATTTT. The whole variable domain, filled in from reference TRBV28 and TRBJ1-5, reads DVKVTQSSRYLVKRTGEKVFLECVQDMDHENMFWYRQDPGLGLRLIYFSYDVKMKEKGDIPEGYSVSREKKERFSLILESASTNQTSMYLCASSRGTYNQPQHFGDGTRLSIL.

In DNA form, the CDR3 reads TGTGCCAGCAGTTTCCGGGACAGGGAGGGCACCGGGGAGCTGTTTTTT. Protein product: CASSFRDREGTGELFF. The rearrangement joins TRBV27 to TRBJ2-2, with 9 bases identical to TRBD1. The CDR3 has 16 residues. The ends lost 3 bases at V and 4 bases at J; junction bases unmatched: 6. Germline V CDR1 and CDR2: MNHEY, SMNVEV (reference sequence).

CDR3 coding DNA: TGTGCCAGCAGCCGTGGAGGGACAGGACCCCCCTACGAGCAGTACTTC. Encoded protein: CASSRGGTGPPYEQYF. The chain combines TRBV5-4 with TRBJ2-7; 8 positions match TRBD1. With 4 bases clipped from V and 2 bases from J, the junction kept 11 bases outside the gene matches. Per germline, CDR1 SGHNT and CDR2 YYREEE (reference sequence). The CDR3 totals 16 residues.

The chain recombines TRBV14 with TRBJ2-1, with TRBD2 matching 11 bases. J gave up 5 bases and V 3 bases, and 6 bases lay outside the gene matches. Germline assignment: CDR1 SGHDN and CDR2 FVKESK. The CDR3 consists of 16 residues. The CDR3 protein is CASSHLSGRAHNEQFF. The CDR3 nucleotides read TGTGCCAGCAGCCACCTTAGCGGGAGGGCCCACAATGAGCAGTTCTTC.

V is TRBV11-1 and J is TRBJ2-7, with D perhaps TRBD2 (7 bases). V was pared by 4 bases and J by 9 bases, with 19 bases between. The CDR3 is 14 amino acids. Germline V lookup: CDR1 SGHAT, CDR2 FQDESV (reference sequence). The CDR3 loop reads CASSSGGSLIAQYF. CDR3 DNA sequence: TGTGCCAGCAGCTCGGGGGGCAGTCTAATCGCGCAGTACTTC.

The CDR3 DNA sequence: TGTGCCAGCAGCGCATTCTCAGGGGGCAGTGGAAACACCATATATTTT. Amino acid sequence: CASSAFSGGSGNTIYF. The rearrangement joins TRBV9 to TRBJ1-3, with TRBD1 matching 8 bases. Germline CDR1 is SGDLS and CDR2 is YYNGEE. The CDR3 has 16 residues. Trimming took 3 bases from V and 3 from J; bases not matched to a gene: 8.

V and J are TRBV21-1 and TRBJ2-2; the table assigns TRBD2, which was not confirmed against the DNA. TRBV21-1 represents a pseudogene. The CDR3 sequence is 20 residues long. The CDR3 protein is CASNATSVCSGRLNTGELFF. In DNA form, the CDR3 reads TGTGCCAGCAACGCCACTAGTGTATGTAGCGGGAGGCTAAACACCGGGGAGCTGTTTTTT.

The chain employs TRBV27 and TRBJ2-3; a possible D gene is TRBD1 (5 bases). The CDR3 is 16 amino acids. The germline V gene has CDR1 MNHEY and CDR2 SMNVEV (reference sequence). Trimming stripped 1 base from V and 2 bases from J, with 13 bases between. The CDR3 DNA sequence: TGTGCCAGCAGTTTATTCAGGGAAGGACCCACAGATACGCAGTATTTT. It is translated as CASSLFREGPTDTQYF.

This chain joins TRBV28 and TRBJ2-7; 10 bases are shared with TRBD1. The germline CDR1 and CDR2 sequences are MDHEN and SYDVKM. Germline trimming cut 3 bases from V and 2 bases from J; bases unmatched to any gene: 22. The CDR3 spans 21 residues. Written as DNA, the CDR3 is TGTGCCAGCAGTTTTAGTGGCCCGGGACAGGGGATCGTTGGTGGCACCTACGAGCAGTACTTC. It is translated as CASSFSGPGQGIVGGTYEQYF.